This T cell receptor beta chain was recorded in a study of beta chain features in type 1 diabetes. The overall study: The study examined roughly 110,000,000 sorted cells across all samples.

This clone came up a few times. What it recognizes is unknown. Study-level findings and limits: Insertions at VDJ junctions were less frequent in type 1 diabetes patients. These patients also deleted more nucleotides at the same junctions. Type 1 diabetes patients had moderately but significantly shorter TCRB CDR3s in all four CD4+ subsets.

It was via CD45RO/CCR7/CD25/CD127/CD95/CD27 that CD4+ naive, central memory, regulatory and stem cell-like memory cells were sorted. Reverse transcribing all isolated RNA meant expressed TCRB transcripts were sequenced. This table comes from immunoSEQ multiplex PCR, and its TCRdb copy is limited to in-frame clones, with some not included. The data contain roughly 330,000 clones, approximately 15% of them seen just once; the ten biggest clones take up 0.013% to 0.015%. There are 14 residues in the CDR3. Trimming at V came to 0 bases and at J to 3 bases, leaving 2 bases not matched to a gene. Germline V gene data show CDR1 as SGDLS and CDR2 as YYNGEE.

Sequenced: naive CD4+ T cells from blood. V and J are TRBV9 and TRBJ1-2; 7 bases align to TRBD1. This receptor was obtained from a woman under 30 with type 1 diabetes. CDR3 DNA: TGTGCCAGCAGCGTAGAGGGGGCTGACTATGGCTACACCTTC. Protein product: CASSVEGADYGYTF.